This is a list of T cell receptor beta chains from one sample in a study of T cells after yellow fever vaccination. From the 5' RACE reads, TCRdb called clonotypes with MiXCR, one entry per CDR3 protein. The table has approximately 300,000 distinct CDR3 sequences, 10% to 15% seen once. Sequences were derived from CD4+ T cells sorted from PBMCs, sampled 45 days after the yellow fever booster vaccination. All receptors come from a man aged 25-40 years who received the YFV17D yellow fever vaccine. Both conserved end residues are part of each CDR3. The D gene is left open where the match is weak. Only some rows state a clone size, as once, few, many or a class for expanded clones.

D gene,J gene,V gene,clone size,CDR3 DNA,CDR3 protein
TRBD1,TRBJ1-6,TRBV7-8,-,TGTGCCAGCAGCAAAACCGGGACAGGGCTCCACTTT,CASSKTGTGLHF
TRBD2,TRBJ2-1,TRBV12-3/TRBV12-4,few,TGTGCCAGCAGTTTAGGGGGACTAGCGGTATTCTTC,CASSLGGLAVFF
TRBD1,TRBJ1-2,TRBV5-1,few,TGCGCCAGCAGCGGGACAGGAATCTATGGCTACACCTTC,CASSGTGIYGYTF
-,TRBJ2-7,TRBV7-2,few,TGTGCCAGCAGCTTACAGTGGGGAAGCTCCTACGAGCAGTACTTC,CASSLQWGSSYEQYF
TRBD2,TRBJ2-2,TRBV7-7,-,TGTGCCAGCAGCCCTTTTCTTACTAGCGGGAGTACCGGGGAGCTGTTTTTT,CASSPFLTSGSTGELFF
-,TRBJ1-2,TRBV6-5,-,TGTGCCAGCAGTTACGGGGGGTCCCTGAGGGAAGCTAACTATGGCTACACCTTC,CASSYGGSLREANYGYTF
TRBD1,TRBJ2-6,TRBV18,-,TGTGCCAGCTCTACAGGGGCAGAGGGGCCCTCTGGGGCCAACGTCCTGGCTTTC,CASSTGAEGPSGANVLAF
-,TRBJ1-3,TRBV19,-,TGTGCCAGTAGTGAGAGCTCTGGAAACACCATATATTTT,CASSESSGNTIYF
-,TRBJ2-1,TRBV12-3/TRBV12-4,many,TGTGCCAGCAGACAGGACAGCTACAATGAGCAGTTCTTC,CASRQDSYNEQFF
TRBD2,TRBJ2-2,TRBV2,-,TGTGCCAGCAGTGATAGCGGGACGGGGGAGCTGTTTTTT,CASSDSGTGELFF
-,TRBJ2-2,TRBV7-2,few,TGTGCCGGTGGGTTAGGGGCCACCGGGGAGCTGTTTTTT,CAGGLGATGELFF
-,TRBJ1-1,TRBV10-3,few,TGTGCCATCAGTGTTACCCTAAGACCCGACACTGAAGCTTTCTTT,CAISVTLRPDTEAFF
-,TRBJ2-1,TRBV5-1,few,TGCGCCAGCAGCTTGGGACAGCCCCACAATGAGCAGTTCTTC,CASSLGQPHNEQFF
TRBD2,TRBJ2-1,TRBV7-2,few,TGTGCCAGCGCTAGCACTAGCGGGAGCCAGTTCTTC,CASASTSGSQFF
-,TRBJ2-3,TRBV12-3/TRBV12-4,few,TGTGCCAGCAGCCCGTCGCGGAGACTTAACACAGATACGCAGTATTTT,CASSPSRRLNTDTQYF
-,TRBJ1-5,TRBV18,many,TGTGCCAGCTCACGAGGTGGACGGGCCAATCAGCCCCAGCATTTT,CASSRGGRANQPQHF
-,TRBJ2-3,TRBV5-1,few,TGCGCCAGCAGCTTGGAAGCGCCTAGAGATACGCAGTATTTT,CASSLEAPRDTQYF
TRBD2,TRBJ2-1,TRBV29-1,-,TGCAGCGTGGAGCCTCCAGTAGCGGGAATTTCTCTCGAGCAGTTCTTC,CSVEPPVAGISLEQFF
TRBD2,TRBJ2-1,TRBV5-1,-,TGCGCCAGCAGCTTGACTAGCGGGACCGTTGAGCAGTTCTTC,CASSLTSGTVEQFF
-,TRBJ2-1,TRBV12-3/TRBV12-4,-,TGTGCCAGCAGTTTCGTCGAGGGGTTGGATGAGCAGTTCTTC,CASSFVEGLDEQFF
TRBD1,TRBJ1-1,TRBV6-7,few,TGTGCCAGCAGTTACTGTTCCGGGACAGGGTGCAACACTGAAGCTTTCTTT,CASSYCSGTGCNTEAFF
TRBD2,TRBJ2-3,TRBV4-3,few,TGCGCCAGCAGCCAAGTTAGCGGGAGGGGCAATACGCAGTATTTT,CASSQVSGRGNTQYF
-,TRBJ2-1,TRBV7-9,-,TGTGCCAGCAGCCAAGATCAGGGACATAACCAGCAGTTCTTC,CASSQDQGHNQQFF
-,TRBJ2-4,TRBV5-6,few,TGTGCCAGCAGCTTCACAGGACCAAACATTCAGTACTTC,CASSFTGPNIQYF
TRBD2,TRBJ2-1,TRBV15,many,TGTGCCACCAGCAGAGATTATCTAGCGGGGAAGGTTGAGCAGTTCTTC,CATSRDYLAGKVEQFF
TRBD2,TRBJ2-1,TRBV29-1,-,TGCAGCGTTGATGGACTAGCGGGAGGTTTGCAGTTCTTC,CSVDGLAGGLQFF
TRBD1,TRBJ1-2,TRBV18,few,TGTGCCAGCTCACTTGGGACAGGGGAGTATGGCTACACCTTC,CASSLGTGEYGYTF
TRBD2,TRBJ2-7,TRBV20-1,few,TGCAGTGCCCCCCCCAGCGGGAGGGCCAACAACGAGCAGTACTTC,CSAPPSGRANNEQYF